This T cell receptor (beta chain) emerged from a study of spatial heterogeneity in lung cancer (dated by TCRdb to about 2019). Context from the whole study: Beta-chain transcripts were consistently detected in greater numbers than alpha-chain transcripts, which likely reflected higher beta-chain transcript abundance. In the raw uncorrected reads, each unique combination of TCR and UMI appeared on average more than ten times. The study quantitatively compared TCR alpha and beta repertoires across multiple tumor regions, matched nontumor lung and blood in non-small cell lung cancer. Nonsynonymous mutation counts, determined by whole-exome sequencing of tumor tissue, were related to TCR repertoire features. At surgery, 220 tumor regions, fewer than 85 matched nontumor lung samples and a few dozen PBMC samples were TCR-sequenced for both alpha and beta chains. Overall study outcomes, separate from this receptor: Additional single-cell paired TCR alpha and beta sequencing was considered necessary to confirm, at a functional level, the hypothesis that regional TCRs recognize regional mutations. Ubiquitous expanded tumor TCRs showed up in blood more often at tumor resection than at routine follow-up.

The CDR3 goes from the cysteine to the phenylalanine over 16 residues. Just the 48-base CDR3 DNA is kept, in frame starting at base 1. Per the germline V gene (reference sequence), LNHDA is the CDR1 and SQIVND is the CDR2. Trimming removed 3 bases from V and 5 bases from J; the gene matches leave 6 bases unexplained. This sample's time point label indicates: sample taken at primary tumor resection. Whole RNA extracted from tumor and nontumor lung tissue, or from cryopreserved PBMC samples, was used for TCR sequencing without cell sorting. Donors were around 71 patients with early-stage, untreated non-small cell lung cancer from the lung TRACERx cohort. A patient was chosen for TCR sequencing only when enough RNA was available from at least two tumor regions. This clonotype is judged medium-sized (0.01 to 0.1%). Its antigen remains undetermined. Per-base quality was not reported, and no clone a single base away is much larger than it.

Library preparation employed 5' RACE. Sequencing was performed on a NextSeq 500. To allow correction of PCR and sequencing errors, the TCR library protocol tagged every TCR cDNA molecule with a unique molecular identifier. On the study's bioinformatics: Decombinator tools were used for TCR identification, UMI-based error correction and CDR3 extraction. TCRs above a frequency of 2 per 1,000, corresponding to the top 1% of the tumor frequency distribution, were defined as expanded. Renyi diversity was calculated using the R vegan package after each repertoire was subsampled 100 times to 5,000 TCRs. CDR3 similarity networks were constructed using string-kernel similarity of amino acid triplets, with links drawn between CDR3s whose pairwise similarity was above 0.82. TCRdb reprocessed the public reads (quality trimming at Q25 with fastp, clone calling with MiXCR) and kept in-frame beta chains. Identical CDR3 proteins give one entry, which carries the most common genes and DNA. The V and J calls shown here were made by TCRdb, not taken from the authors' results. The sample contains fewer than 9,000 distinct CDR3 sequences, 6.5% to 8% of them found a single time. Approximately 30% of the sample is taken by the ten largest.

The material was PBMCs, obtained at surgery. The sequence was obtained from a female donor with early-stage non-small cell lung cancer. This receptor chain uses TRBV19 and TRBJ2-1; TRBD2 matches 11 bases in the middle. The bases read TGTGCCAGTAGTATCCCCACTAGCGGGAGCCACAATGAGCAGTTCTTC. Its protein product is CASSIPTSGSHNEQFF.